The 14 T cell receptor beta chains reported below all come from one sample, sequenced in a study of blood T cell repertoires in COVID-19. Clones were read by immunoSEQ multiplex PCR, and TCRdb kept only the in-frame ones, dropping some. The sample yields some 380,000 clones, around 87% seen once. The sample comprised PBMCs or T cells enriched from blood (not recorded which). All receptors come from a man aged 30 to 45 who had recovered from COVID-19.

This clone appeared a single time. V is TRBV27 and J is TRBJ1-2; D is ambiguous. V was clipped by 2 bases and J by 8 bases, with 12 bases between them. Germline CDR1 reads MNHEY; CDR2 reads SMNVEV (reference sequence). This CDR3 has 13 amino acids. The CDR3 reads CASSLTGRRGYTF. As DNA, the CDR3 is TGTGCCAGCAGTTTAACCGGGAGAAGAGGCTACACCTTC.

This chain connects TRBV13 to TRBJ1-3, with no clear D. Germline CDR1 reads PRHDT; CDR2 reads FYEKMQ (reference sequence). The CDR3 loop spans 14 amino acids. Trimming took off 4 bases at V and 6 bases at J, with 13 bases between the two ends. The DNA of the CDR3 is TGTGCCAGCAGCTCCACTATGAGGGAAAACACCATATATTTT. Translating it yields CASSSTMRENTIYF. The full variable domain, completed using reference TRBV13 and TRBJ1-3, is AAGVIQSPRHLIKEKRETATLKCYPIPRHDTVYWYQQGPGQDPQFLISFYEKMQSDKGSIPDRFSAQQFSDYHSELNMSSLELGDSALYFCASSSTMRENTIYFGEGSWLTVV.

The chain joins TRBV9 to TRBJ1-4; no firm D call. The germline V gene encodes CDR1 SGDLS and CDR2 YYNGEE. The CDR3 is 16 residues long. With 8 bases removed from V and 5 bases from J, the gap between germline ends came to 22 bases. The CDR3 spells CARGRTLLYLNEKLFF. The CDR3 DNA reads TGTGCCAGAGGGCGGACTCTCCTTTACTTAAATGAAAAACTGTTTTTT.

The CDR3 region is CATSDRAGESGQRDTQYF. For the CDR3, the DNA is TGTGCCACCAGTGACCGTGCCGGGGAAAGCGGGCAACGGGATACGCAGTATTTT. This chain links TRBV24-1 with TRBJ2-3, with D possibly matching TRBD2 (6 bases). V dropped 4 bases and J dropped 6 bases, with 25 bases sitting between them. Per germline, CDR1 KGHDR and CDR2 SFDVKD. CDR3 length equals 18 residues.

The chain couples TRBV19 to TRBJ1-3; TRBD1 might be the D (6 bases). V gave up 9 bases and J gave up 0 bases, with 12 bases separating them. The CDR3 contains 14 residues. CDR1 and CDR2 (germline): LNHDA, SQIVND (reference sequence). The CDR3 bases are TGTGCCAGCCGGGGCAGGGGCTCTGGAAACACCATATATTTT. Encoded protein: CASRGRGSGNTIYF.

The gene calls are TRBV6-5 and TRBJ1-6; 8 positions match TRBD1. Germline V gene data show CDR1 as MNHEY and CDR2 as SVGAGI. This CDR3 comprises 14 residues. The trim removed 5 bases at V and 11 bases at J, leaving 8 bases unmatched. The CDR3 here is CASSQRDRITPLHF. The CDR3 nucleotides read TGTGCCAGCAGTCAGCGGGACAGGATCACACCCCTCCACTTT.

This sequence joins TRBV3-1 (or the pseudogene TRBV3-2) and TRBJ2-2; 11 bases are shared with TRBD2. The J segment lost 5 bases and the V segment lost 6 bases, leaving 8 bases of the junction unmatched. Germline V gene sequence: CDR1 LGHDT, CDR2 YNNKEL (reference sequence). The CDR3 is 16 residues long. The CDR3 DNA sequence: TGTGCCAGCAGACGACTGACTAGCGGGGTTACCGGGGAGCTGTTTTTT. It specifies CASRRLTSGVTGELFF.

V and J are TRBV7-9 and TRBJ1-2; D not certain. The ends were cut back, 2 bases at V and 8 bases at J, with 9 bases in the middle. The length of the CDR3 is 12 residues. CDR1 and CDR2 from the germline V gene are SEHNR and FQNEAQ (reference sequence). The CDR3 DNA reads TGTGCCAGCAGCTTACCATCCCGGGGCTACACCTTC. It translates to CASSLPSRGYTF.

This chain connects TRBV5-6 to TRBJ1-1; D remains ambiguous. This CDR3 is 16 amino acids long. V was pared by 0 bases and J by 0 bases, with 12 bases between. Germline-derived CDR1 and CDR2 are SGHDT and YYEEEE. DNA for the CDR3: TGTGCCAGCAGCTTGGACAGAATCTACATGAACACTGAAGCTTTCTTT. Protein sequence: CASSLDRIYMNTEAFF.

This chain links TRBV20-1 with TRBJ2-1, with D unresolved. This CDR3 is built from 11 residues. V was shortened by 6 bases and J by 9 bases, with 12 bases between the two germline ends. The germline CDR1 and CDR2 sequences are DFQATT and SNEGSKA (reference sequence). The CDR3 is CSAKERGEQFF. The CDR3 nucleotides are TGCAGTGCGAAGGAGCGTGGTGAGCAGTTCTTC.

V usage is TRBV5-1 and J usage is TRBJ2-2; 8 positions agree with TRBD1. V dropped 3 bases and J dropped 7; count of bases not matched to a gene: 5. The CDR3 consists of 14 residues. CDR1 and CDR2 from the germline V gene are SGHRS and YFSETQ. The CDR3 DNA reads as TGCGCCAGCAGCTCAGGACAGGGCGGCGGGGAGCTGTTTTTT. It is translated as CASSSGQGGGELFF.

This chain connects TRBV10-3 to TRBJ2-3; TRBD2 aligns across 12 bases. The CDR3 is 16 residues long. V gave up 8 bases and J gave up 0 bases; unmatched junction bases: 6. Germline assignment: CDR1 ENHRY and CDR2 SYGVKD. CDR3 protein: CAIGDLAGGSTDTQYF. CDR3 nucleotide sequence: TGTGCCATCGGAGATCTAGCGGGGGGGAGCACAGATACGCAGTATTTT.

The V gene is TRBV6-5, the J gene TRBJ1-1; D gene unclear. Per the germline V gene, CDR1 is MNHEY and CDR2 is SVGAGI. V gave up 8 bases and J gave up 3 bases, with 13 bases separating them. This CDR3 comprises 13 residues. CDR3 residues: CASGRTAYTEAFF. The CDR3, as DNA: TGTGCCAGCGGAAGAACAGCCTACACTGAAGCTTTCTTT.

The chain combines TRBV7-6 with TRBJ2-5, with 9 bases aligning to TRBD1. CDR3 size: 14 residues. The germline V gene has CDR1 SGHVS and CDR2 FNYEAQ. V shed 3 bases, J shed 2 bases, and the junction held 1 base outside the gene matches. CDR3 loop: CASSLTGGQETQYF. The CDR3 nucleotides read TGTGCCAGCAGCTTGACAGGGGGTCAAGAGACCCAGTACTTC. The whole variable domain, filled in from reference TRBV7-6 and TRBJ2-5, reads GAGVSQSPRYKVTKRGQDVALRCDPISGHVSLYWYRQALGQGPEFLTYFNYEAQQDKSGLPNDRFSAERPEGSISTLTIQRTEQRDSAMYRCASSLTGGQETQYFGPGTRLLVL.